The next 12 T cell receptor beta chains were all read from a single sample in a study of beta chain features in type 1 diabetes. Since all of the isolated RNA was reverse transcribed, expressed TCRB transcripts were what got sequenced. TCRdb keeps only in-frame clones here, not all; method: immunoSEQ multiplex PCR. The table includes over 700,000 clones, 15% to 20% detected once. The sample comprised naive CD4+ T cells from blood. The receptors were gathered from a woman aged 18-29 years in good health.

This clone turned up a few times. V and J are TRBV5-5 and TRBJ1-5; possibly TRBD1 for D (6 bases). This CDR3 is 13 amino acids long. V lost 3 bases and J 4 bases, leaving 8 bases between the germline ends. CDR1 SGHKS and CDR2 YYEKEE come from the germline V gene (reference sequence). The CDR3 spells CASSSRGNQPQHF. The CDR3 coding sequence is TGTGCCAGCAGCTCCAGGGGAAATCAGCCCCAGCATTTT. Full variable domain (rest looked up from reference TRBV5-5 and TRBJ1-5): DAGVTQSPTHLIKTRGQQVTLRCSPISGHKSVSWYQQVLGQGPQFIFQYYEKEERGRGNFPDRFSARQFPNYSSELNVNALLLGDSALYLCASSSRGNQPQHFGDGTRLSIL.

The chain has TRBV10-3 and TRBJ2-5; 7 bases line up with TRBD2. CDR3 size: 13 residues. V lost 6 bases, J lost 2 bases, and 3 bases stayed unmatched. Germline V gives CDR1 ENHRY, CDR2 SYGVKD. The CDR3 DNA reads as TGTGCCATCAGGGGACTACTACAAGAGACCCAGTACTTC. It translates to CAIRGLLQETQYF.

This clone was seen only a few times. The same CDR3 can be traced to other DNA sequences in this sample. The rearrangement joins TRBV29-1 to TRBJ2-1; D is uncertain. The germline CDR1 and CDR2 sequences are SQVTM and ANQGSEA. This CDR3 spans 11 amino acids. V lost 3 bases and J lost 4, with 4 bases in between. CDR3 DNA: TGCAGCGTTGAGCGGTACAATGAGCAGTTCTTC. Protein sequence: CSVERYNEQFF.

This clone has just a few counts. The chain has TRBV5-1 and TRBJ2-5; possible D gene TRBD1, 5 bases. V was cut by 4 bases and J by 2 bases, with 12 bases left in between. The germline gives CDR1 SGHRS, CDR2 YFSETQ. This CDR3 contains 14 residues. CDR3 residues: CASSKDTTQETQYF. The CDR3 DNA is TGCGCCAGCAGCAAGGACACGACACAAGAGACCCAGTACTTC.

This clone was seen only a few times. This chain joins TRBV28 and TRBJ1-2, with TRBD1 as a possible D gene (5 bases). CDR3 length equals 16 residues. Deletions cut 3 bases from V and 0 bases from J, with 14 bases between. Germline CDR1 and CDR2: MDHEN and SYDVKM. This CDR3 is CASSFAGASPNYGYTF. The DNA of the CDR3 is TGTGCCAGCAGTTTTGCCGGGGCCTCTCCTAACTATGGCTACACCTTC.

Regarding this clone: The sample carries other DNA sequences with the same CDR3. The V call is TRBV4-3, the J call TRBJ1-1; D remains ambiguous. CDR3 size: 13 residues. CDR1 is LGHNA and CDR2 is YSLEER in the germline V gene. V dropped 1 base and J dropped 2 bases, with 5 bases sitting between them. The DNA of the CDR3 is TGCGCCAGCAGCCAAGGGCGCAACACTGAAGCTTTCTTT. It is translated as CASSQGRNTEAFF.

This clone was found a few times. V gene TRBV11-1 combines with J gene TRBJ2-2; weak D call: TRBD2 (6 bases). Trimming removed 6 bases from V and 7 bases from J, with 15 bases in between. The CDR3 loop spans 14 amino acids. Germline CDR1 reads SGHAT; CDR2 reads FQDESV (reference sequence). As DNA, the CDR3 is TGTGCCAGCAGACCCGGGAGTTCGATCGGGGAGCTGTTTTTT. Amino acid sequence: CASRPGSSIGELFF. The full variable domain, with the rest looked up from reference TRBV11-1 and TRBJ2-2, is EAEVAQSPRYKITEKSQAVAFWCDPISGHATLYWYRQILGQGPELLVQFQDESVVDDSQLPKDRFSAERLKGVDSTLKIQPAELGDSAMYLCASRPGSSIGELFFGEGSRLTVL.

The CDR3, as DNA: TGTGCCAGCAGGGACAGTTATTACACAGATACGCAGTATTTT. As protein: CASRDSYYTDTQYF. The chain uses TRBV6-1 and TRBJ2-3; possible D gene TRBD1, 6 bases. Germline CDR1 is MNHNS and CDR2 is SASEGT. This CDR3 region has 14 residues. Trimming took off 6 bases at V and 2 bases at J, with 12 bases between the two ends.

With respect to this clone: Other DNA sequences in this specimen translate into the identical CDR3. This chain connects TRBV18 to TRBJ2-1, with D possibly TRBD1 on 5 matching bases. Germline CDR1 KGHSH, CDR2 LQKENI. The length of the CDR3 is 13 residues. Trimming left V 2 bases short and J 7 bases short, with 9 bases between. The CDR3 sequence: CASSPKGLNEQFF. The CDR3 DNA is TGTGCCAGCTCACCAAAGGGGCTGAATGAGCAGTTCTTC. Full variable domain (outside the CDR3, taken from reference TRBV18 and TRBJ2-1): NAGVMQNPRHLVRRRGQEARLRCSPMKGHSHVYWYRQLPEEGLKFMVYLQKENIIDESGMPKERFSAEFPKEGPSILRIQQVVRGDSAAYFCASSPKGLNEQFFGPGTRLTVL.

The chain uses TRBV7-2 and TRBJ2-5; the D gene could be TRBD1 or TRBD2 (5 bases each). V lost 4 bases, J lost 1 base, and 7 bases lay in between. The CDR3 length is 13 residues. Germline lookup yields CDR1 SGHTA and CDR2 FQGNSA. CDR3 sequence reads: CASSSGPQETQYF. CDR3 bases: TGTGCCAGCAGCTCGGGACCCCAAGAGACCCAGTACTTC.

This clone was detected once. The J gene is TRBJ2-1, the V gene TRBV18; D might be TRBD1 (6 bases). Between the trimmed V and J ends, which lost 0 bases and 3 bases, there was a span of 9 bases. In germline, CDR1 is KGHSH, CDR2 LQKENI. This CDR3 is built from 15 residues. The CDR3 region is CASSPPSRGYNEQFF. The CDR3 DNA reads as TGTGCCAGCTCACCACCATCCAGGGGCTACAATGAGCAGTTCTTC.

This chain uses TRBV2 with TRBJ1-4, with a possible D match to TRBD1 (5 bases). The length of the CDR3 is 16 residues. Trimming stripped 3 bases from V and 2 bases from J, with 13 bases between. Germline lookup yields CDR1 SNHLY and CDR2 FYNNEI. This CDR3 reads CASSETGRSTNEKLFF. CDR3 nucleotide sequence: TGTGCCAGCAGTGAGACGGGACGCTCGACTAATGAAAAACTGTTTTTT.